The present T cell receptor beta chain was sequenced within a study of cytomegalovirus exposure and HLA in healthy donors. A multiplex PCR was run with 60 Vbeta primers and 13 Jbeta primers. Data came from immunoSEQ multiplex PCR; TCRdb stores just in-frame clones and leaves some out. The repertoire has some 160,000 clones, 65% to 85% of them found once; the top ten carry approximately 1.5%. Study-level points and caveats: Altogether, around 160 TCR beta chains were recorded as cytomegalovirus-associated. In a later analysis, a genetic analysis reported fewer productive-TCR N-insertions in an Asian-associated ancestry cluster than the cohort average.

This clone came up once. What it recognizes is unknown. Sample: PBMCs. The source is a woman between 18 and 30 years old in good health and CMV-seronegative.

CDR3: CSGGDYGADTQYF. The CDR3 region has the DNA TGTTCTGGGGGGGACTACGGGGCGGATACGCAGTATTTT. The chain has TRBV5-4 and TRBJ2-3; TRBD2 matches 7 bases. CDR3 size: 13 residues. Germline V lookup: CDR1 SGHNT, CDR2 YYREEE (reference sequence).